Sequencing of this T cell receptor beta chain was carried out in a study of STAT3 mutations in large granular lymphocyte leukemia. CDR1 and CDR2 from the germline V gene are SGHAT and FQNNGV. The CDR3 contains 11 residues. The V end was cut by 3 bases, the J end by 7 bases, with 6 bases between. A note on this clone: Its antigen is undetermined.

TCRdb's table, derived via immunoSEQ multiplex PCR, lists solely in-frame clones and lacks some. This table holds 10,000 to 15,000 clones, about 90% found once. General study results and limits: Persisting codominant clonotypes may have hidden a small pathogenic clone. In T-cell large granular lymphocyte leukemia, about half of patients showed multiple immunodominant subclonotypes.

This receptor was identified in a human donor with T large granular lymphocyte leukemia. Some clones in this sample may be carry-over from other donors' samples. The genes are TRBV11-2 and TRBJ1-1, with a possible D match to TRBD1 (5 bases). Sequenced: PBMCs. DNA for the CDR3: TGTGCCAGCAGCTTCAGGGATGAAGCTTTCTTT. It specifies CASSFRDEAFF.